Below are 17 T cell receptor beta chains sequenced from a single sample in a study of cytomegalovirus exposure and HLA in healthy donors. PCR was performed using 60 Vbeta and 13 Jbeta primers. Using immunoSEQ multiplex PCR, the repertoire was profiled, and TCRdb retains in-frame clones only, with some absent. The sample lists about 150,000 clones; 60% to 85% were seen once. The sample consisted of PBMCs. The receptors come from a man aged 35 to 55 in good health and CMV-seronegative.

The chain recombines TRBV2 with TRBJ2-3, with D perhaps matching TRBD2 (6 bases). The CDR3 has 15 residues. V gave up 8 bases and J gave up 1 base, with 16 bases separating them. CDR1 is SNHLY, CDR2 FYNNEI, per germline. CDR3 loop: CASDRAGERTDTQYF. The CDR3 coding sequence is TGTGCCAGCGATCGAGCGGGCGAACGCACAGATACGCAGTATTTT.

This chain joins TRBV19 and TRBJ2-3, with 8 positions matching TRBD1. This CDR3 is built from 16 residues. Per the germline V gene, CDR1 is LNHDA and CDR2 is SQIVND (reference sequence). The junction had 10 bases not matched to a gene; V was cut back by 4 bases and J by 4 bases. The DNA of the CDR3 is TGTGCCAGTAGTACCCAGACAGGGGTAGTTTCAGATACGCAGTATTTT. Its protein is CASSTQTGVVSDTQYF.

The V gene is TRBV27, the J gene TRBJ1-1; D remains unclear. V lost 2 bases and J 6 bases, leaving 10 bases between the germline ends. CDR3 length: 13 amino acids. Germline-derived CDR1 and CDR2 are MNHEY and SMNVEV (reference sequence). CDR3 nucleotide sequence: TGTGCCAGCAGTTTAGTTTACGAGGCTGAAGCTTTCTTT. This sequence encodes CASSLVYEAEAFF.

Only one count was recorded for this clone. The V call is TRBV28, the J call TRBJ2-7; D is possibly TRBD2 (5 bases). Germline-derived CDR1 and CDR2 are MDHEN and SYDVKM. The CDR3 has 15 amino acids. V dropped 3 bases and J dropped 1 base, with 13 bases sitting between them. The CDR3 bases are TGTGCCAGCAGTTTTAGAGGGTCACTATCCTACGAGCAGTACTTC. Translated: CASSFRGSLSYEQYF.

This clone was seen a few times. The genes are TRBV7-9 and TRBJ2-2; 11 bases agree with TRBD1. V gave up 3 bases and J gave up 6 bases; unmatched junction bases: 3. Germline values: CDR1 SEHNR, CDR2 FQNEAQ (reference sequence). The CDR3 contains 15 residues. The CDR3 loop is CASSFGTGGPGELFF. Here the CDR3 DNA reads TGTGCCAGCAGCTTTGGGACAGGGGGTCCCGGGGAGCTGTTTTTT.

CDR3 amino acids: CASSLAPGSYEQYF. The CDR3 bases are TGTGCCAGCAGTTTAGCCCCGGGTTCCTACGAGCAGTACTTC. The chain uses TRBV28 and TRBJ2-7; D is uncertain. This CDR3 has 14 amino acids. Germline lookup yields CDR1 MDHEN and CDR2 SYDVKM. V was pared by 2 bases and J by 1 base, with 9 bases between.

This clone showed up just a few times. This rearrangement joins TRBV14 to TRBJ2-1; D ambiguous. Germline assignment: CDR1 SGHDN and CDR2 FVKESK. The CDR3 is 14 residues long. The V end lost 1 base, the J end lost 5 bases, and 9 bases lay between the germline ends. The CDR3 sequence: CASSQGMENNEQFF. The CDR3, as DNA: TGTGCCAGCAGCCAAGGAATGGAGAACAATGAGCAGTTCTTC. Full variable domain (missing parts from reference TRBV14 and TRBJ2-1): EAGVTQFPSHSVIEKGQTVTLRCDPISGHDNLYWYRRVMGKEIKFLLHFVKESKQDESGMPNNRFLAERTGGTYSTLKVQPAELEDSGVYFCASSQGMENNEQFFGPGTRLTVL.

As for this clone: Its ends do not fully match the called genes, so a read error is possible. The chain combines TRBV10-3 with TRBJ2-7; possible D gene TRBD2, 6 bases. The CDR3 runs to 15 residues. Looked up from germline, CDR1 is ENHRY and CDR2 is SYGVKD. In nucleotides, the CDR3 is TGTGCCAGCAGTGAAGAGGCGGGGAGCTCCTACGAGCAGTACTTC. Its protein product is CASSEEAGSSYEQYF.

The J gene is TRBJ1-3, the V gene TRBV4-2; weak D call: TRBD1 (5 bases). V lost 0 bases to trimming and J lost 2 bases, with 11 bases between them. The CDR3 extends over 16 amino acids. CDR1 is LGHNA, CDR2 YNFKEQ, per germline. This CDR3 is CASSQEGQGTGNTIYF. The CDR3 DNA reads TGTGCCAGCAGCCAAGAAGGCCAGGGAACTGGAAACACCATATATTTT.

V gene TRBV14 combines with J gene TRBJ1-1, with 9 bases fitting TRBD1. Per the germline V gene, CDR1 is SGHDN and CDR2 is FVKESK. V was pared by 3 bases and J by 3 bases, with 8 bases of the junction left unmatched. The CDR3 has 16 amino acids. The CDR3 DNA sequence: TGTGCCAGCAGCCATAGCGTGGACAGGGGCGACACTGAAGCTTTCTTT. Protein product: CASSHSVDRGDTEAFF.

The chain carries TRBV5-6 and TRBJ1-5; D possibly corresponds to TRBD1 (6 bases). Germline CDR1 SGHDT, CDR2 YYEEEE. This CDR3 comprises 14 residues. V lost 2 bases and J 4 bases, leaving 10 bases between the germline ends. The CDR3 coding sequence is TGTGCCAGCAGCTTCTTACAGGGAAATCAGCCCCAGCATTTT. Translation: CASSFLQGNQPQHF.

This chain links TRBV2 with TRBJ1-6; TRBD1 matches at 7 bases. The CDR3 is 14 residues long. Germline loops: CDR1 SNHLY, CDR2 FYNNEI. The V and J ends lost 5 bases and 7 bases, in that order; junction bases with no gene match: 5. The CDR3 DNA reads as TGTGCCAGCAGTTACGACAGGGTGAATTCACCCCTCCACTTT. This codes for CASSYDRVNSPLHF. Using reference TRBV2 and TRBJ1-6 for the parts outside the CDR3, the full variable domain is EPEVTQTPSHQVTQMGQEVILRCVPISNHLYFYWYRQILGQKVEFLVSFYNNEISEKSEIFDDQFSVERPDGSNFTLKIRSTKLEDSAMYFCASSYDRVNSPLHFGNGTRLTVT.

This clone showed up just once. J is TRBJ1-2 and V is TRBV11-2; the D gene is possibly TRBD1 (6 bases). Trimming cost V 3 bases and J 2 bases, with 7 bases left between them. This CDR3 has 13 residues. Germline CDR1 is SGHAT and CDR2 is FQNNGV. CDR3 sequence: CASSFGQNYGYTF. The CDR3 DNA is TGTGCCAGCAGCTTCGGACAGAACTATGGCTACACCTTC. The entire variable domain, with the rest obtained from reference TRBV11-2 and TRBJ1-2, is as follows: EAGVAQSPRYKIIEKRQSVAFWCNPISGHATLYWYQQILGQGPKLLIQFQNNGVVDDSQLPKDRFSAERLKGVDSTLKIQPAKLEDSAVYLCASSFGQNYGYTFGSGTRLTVV.

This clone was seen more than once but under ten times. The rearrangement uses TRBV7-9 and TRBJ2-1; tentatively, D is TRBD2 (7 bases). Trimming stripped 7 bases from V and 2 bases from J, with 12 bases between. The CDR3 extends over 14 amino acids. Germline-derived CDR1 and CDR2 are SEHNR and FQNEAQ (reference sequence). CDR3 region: CASKGGSAYNEQFF. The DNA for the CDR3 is TGTGCCAGCAAGGGGGGGAGCGCCTACAATGAGCAGTTCTTC.

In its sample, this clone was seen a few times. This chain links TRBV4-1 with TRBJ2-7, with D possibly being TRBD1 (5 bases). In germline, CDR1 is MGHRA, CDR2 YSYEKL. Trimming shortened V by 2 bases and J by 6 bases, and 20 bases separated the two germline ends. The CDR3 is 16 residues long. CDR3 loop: CASSQPDRWSQGEQYF. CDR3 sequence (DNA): TGCGCCAGCAGCCAACCGGACCGATGGTCCCAGGGCGAGCAGTACTTC.

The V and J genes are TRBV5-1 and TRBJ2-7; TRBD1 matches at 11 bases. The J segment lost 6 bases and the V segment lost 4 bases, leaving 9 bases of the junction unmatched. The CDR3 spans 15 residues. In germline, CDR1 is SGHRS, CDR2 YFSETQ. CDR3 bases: TGCGCCAGCAGCGAGACGGGACAGGGGGTTCGCGAGCAGTACTTC. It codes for CASSETGQGVREQYF.

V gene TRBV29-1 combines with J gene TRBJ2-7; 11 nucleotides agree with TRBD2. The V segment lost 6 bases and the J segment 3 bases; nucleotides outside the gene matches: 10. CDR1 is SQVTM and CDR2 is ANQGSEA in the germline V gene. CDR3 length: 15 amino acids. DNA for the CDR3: TGCAGCGTGACCGATATCGGGACTAGCGGCTACGAGCAGTACTTC. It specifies CSVTDIGTSGYEQYF.